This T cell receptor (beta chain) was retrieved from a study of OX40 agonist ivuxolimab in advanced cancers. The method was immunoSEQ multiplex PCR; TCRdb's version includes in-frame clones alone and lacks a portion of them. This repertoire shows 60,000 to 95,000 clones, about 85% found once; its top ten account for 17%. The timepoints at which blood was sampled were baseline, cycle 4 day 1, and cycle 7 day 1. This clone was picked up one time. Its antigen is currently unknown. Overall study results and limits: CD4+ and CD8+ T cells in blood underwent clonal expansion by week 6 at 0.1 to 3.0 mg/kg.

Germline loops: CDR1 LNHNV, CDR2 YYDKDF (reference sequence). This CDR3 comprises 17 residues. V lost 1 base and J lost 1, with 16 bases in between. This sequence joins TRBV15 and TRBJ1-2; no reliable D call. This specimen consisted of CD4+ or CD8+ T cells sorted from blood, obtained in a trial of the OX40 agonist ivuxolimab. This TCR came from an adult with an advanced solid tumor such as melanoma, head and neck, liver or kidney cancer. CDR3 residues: CATSRVPPAFLNYGYTF. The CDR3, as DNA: TGTGCCACCAGCAGAGTGCCCCCAGCATTCCTTAACTATGGCTACACCTTC.